The 30 T cell receptor beta chains reported below all come from one sample, sequenced in a study of shared clonotypes between healthy human individuals. Method: immunoSEQ multiplex PCR; TCRdb's copy keeps in-frame clones and lacks some. The data contain under 2.5 million clones, roughly 92% of them singletons. Sequences were obtained from naive CD4+ T cells from PBMCs. The subset is: CD45RA+ positively selected. The receptors were gathered from a man aged 18 to 29 in good health. Some clones in this sample may be carry-over from other donors' samples.

The CDR3, as DNA: TGTGCCAGTAGTATTACAGGGAACCAAGAGACCCAGTACTTC. The encoded protein is CASSITGNQETQYF. J is TRBJ2-5 and V is TRBV19, with D tentatively TRBD1 (6 bases). Germline CDR1 is LNHDA and CDR2 is SQIVND (reference sequence). The CDR3 contains 14 residues. V lost 3 bases and J 0 bases, leaving 8 bases between the germline ends.

This sequence joins TRBV5-1 and TRBJ2-3; 9 nucleotides agree with TRBD1. Germline values: CDR1 SGHRS, CDR2 YFSETQ. The CDR3 sequence is 17 residues long. Unmatched junction bases numbered 11, after V lost 4 bases and J lost 2 bases. CDR3 nucleotide sequence: TGCGCCAGCAGCATTGGGCCGGGACAGGGCGACACAGATACGCAGTATTTT. Amino acids: CASSIGPGQGDTDTQYF.

The chain uses TRBV6-6 and TRBJ2-2, with 8 nucleotides matching TRBD1. The CDR3 has 14 amino acids. Germline V gene lookup returns CDR1 MNHNY and CDR2 SVGAGI (reference sequence). The J segment lost 3 bases and the V segment lost 5 bases, leaving 2 bases of the junction unmatched. The CDR3 DNA reads TGTGCCAGCAGTCGACAGGGGTACACCGGGGAGCTGTTTTTT. Translated: CASSRQGYTGELFF.

Concerning this clone: This same CDR3 is encoded by further DNA sequences in the sample. This chain links TRBV11-2 with TRBJ2-5, with D uncertain. CDR1 and CDR2 (germline): SGHAT, FQNNGV. The CDR3 runs to 13 residues. Trimming stripped 1 base from V and 1 base from J, with 4 bases between. The CDR3 here is CASSLGPQETQYF. DNA for the CDR3: TGTGCCAGCAGCTTAGGCCCCCAAGAGACCCAGTACTTC.

The chain is built from TRBV5-1 and TRBJ2-5, with 10 bases identical to TRBD1. The length of the CDR3 is 16 residues. The germline V gene has CDR1 SGHRS and CDR2 YFSETQ. J gave up 5 bases and V 0 bases, and 7 bases lay outside the gene matches. CDR3 sequence reads: CASSLGDRGQVETQYF. The CDR3 DNA is TGCGCCAGCAGCTTGGGGGACAGGGGTCAGGTGGAGACCCAGTACTTC.

This chain links TRBV5-1 with TRBJ2-3, with TRBD2 identical over 7 bases. The CDR3 is 15 amino acids. Per the germline V gene, CDR1 is SGHRS and CDR2 is YFSETQ. Trimming took 4 bases from V and 0 from J; bases not matched to a gene: 5. The chain's CDR3 is CASSRSSGSTDTQYF. The DNA of the CDR3 is TGCGCCAGCAGCCGATCTAGCGGTAGCACAGATACGCAGTATTTT. Variable domain in full (rest from reference TRBV5-1 and TRBJ2-3): KAGVTQTPRYLIKTRGQQVTLSCSPISGHRSVSWYQQTPGQGLQFLFEYFSETQRNKGNFPGRFSGRQFSNSRSEMNVSTLELGDSALYLCASSRSSGSTDTQYFGPGTRLTVL.

The rearrangement links TRBV28 to TRBJ2-7, with a tentative D call TRBD2 (6 bases). The CDR3 runs to 14 residues. The V gene's germline CDR1 is MDHEN and CDR2 SYDVKM. V was pared by 7 bases and J by 0 bases, with 13 bases between. DNA for the CDR3: TGTGCCAGCACCCCTCGACTAGACTCCTACGAGCAGTACTTC. This codes for CASTPRLDSYEQYF.

This sequence joins TRBV19 and TRBJ2-5; D call uncertain. The V gene's germline CDR1 is LNHDA and CDR2 SQIVND (reference sequence). This CDR3 is 13 amino acids long. V dropped 6 bases and J dropped 0 bases, with 8 bases sitting between them. CDR3 loop: CASRDGYQETQYF. The CDR3 DNA sequence: TGTGCCAGTAGGGACGGTTACCAAGAGACCCAGTACTTC.

The chain is built from TRBV29-1 and TRBJ2-7, with a weak D call TRBD2 (6 bases). V was pared by 7 bases and J by 0 bases, with 16 bases between. The CDR3 consists of 14 residues. Germline V gene lookup returns CDR1 SQVTM and CDR2 ANQGSEA. The CDR3 protein is CSATLALSSYEQYF. The CDR3 DNA reads TGCAGCGCCACCCTAGCGCTCAGCTCCTACGAGCAGTACTTC.

The rearrangement joins TRBV27 to TRBJ1-4; D not certain. Trimming stripped 0 bases from V and 5 bases from J, with 4 bases between. Germline V CDR1 and CDR2: MNHEY, SMNVEV (reference sequence). The CDR3 is made up of 13 amino acids. CDR3 coding DNA: TGTGCCAGCAGTTTATCCTGGAATGAAAAACTGTTTTTT. Its translation is CASSLSWNEKLFF.

This chain connects TRBV28 to TRBJ2-1; D gene uncertain. The V end lost 2 bases, the J end lost 5 bases, and 13 bases lay between the germline ends. The CDR3 covers 15 residues. CDR1 and CDR2 from the germline V gene are MDHEN and SYDVKM. This CDR3 reads CASSLVSLGNNEQFF. The CDR3 DNA sequence: TGTGCCAGCAGTTTAGTTAGCCTAGGGAACAATGAGCAGTTCTTC.

With regard to this clone: The sample holds other DNA sequences that translate to the same CDR3. CDR3 residues: CASSLGGSYEQYF. The CDR3 region has the DNA TGTGCCAGCAGCCTCGGAGGCTCCTACGAGCAGTACTTC. The chain couples TRBV11-2 to TRBJ2-7; the D gene is possibly TRBD2 (5 bases). Germline CDR1 is SGHAT and CDR2 is FQNNGV. Trimming shortened V by 5 bases and J by 0 bases, and 8 bases separated the two germline ends. This CDR3 has 13 amino acids.

This sequence joins TRBV5-8 and TRBJ1-5; no clear D. The V gene lost 3 bases and the J gene lost 6 bases, with 7 bases spanning the gap. CDR1 is SGHTS and CDR2 is YDEGEE in the germline V gene. CDR3 length: 12 amino acids. CDR3 nucleotide sequence: TGTGCCAGCAGCTCGGACGGTCAGCCCCAGCATTTT. Translation gives CASSSDGQPQHF. Full variable domain (remainder filled in from reference TRBV5-8 and TRBJ1-5): EAGVTQSPTHLIKTRGQQATLRCSPISGHTSVYWYQQALGLGLQFLLWYDEGEERNRGNFPPRFSGRQFPNYSSELNVNALELEDSALYLCASSSDGQPQHFGDGTRLSIL.

The V call is TRBV10-3, the J call TRBJ2-7, with TRBD2 matching 9 bases. Germline CDR1 reads ENHRY; CDR2 reads SYGVKD. The CDR3 is made up of 14 amino acids. The V and J ends lost 3 bases and 1 base, in that order; junction bases with no gene match: 1. CDR3: CAISESGRSYEQYF. As DNA, the CDR3 is TGTGCCATCAGTGAAAGCGGGAGGTCCTACGAGCAGTACTTC.

The gene calls are TRBV6-1 and TRBJ1-2; D is perhaps TRBD1 (6 bases). V was trimmed by 5 bases and J by 8 bases, leaving 21 bases between them. The germline gives CDR1 MNHNS, CDR2 SASEGT. The CDR3 contains 15 residues. The CDR3 DNA is TGTGCCAGCAGTAGTTCCGGGCTGGGGGCGCGGGGCTACACCTTC. The encoded protein is CASSSSGLGARGYTF.

A remark on this clone: The same CDR3 also results from other DNA sequences found in this sample. The chain is built from TRBV18 and TRBJ2-1, with 9 bases identical to TRBD2. The germline V gene has CDR1 KGHSH and CDR2 LQKENI. With V trimmed by 6 bases and J by 2 bases, 5 bases remained unmatched. The CDR3 has 15 amino acids. CDR3 loop: CASSPGLAAYNEQFF. DNA for the CDR3: TGTGCCAGCTCCCCGGGACTAGCAGCCTACAATGAGCAGTTCTTC.

This chain links TRBV7-2 with TRBJ2-7; 12 nucleotides match TRBD2. The CDR3 loop spans 16 amino acids. V trimming: 5 bases; J trimming: 1 base; junction bases outside the gene matches: 6. Germline CDR1 SGHTA, CDR2 FQGNSA. CDR3 amino acids: CASSRTSGALSYEQYF. In DNA form, the CDR3 reads TGTGCCAGCAGCCGGACTAGCGGGGCCCTATCCTACGAGCAGTACTTC. The complete variable domain, with remaining parts taken from reference TRBV7-2 and TRBJ2-7, reads GAGVSQSPSNKVTEKGKDVELRCDPISGHTALYWYRQSLGQGLEFLIYFQGNSAPDKSGLPSDRFSAERTGGSVSTLTIQRTQQEDSAVYLCASSRTSGALSYEQYFGPGTRLTVT.

The chain links TRBV30 to TRBJ2-3, with D unresolved. The CDR3 consists of 16 residues. Per the germline V gene, CDR1 is GTSNPN and CDR2 is SVGIG (reference sequence). V was pared by 0 bases and J by 6 bases, with 19 bases between. CDR3 in amino acids: CAWSVLGLNSPDTQYF. CDR3 nucleotide sequence: TGTGCCTGGAGTGTATTGGGTCTAAACTCACCGGATACGCAGTATTTT.

This clone has just a few counts. CDR3 amino acids: CASSLGIGENTIYF. DNA of the CDR3: TGCGCCAGCAGCTTGGGGATCGGGGAGAACACCATATATTTT. The rearrangement uses TRBV5-1 and TRBJ1-3, with D hard to call. This CDR3 is built from 14 residues. V was shortened by 0 bases and J by 7 bases, with 11 bases between the two germline ends. The germline V gene has CDR1 SGHRS and CDR2 YFSETQ.

This chain connects TRBV5-1 to TRBJ2-3; 13 bases agree with TRBD2. With 3 bases clipped from V and 4 bases from J, the junction kept 5 bases outside the gene matches. This CDR3 region has 16 residues. Per the germline V gene, CDR1 is SGHRS and CDR2 is YFSETQ. This CDR3 is CASSWALAGGADTQYF. CDR3 sequence (DNA): TGCGCCAGCAGCTGGGCACTAGCGGGAGGGGCAGATACGCAGTATTTT.

V gene TRBV28 combines with J gene TRBJ2-7, with 10 bases that match TRBD1. The V segment lost 7 bases and the J segment 2 bases; nucleotides outside the gene matches: 17. Germline CDR1 reads MDHEN; CDR2 reads SYDVKM. CDR3 length: 18 amino acids. CDR3 DNA sequence: TGTGCCAGCAAACCTCACCTTGCCGGGACAGGGGCACCCTACGAGCAGTACTTC. Amino acid sequence: CASKPHLAGTGAPYEQYF.

The V gene is TRBV27, the J gene TRBJ2-7; the D call may be TRBD1 or TRBD2 (5 bases each). The length of the CDR3 is 15 residues. Trimming took off 6 bases at V and 4 bases at J, with 19 bases between the two ends. Germline CDR1 is MNHEY and CDR2 is SMNVEV (reference sequence). The CDR3 sequence: CASSRTGTAVYEQYF. CDR3 nucleotides: TGTGCCAGCAGCAGAACCGGGACGGCCGTTTACGAGCAGTACTTC.

Note on this clone: Other DNA variants within this sample encode the same CDR3. The chain employs TRBV9 and TRBJ2-2; 7 bases are shared with TRBD2. The CDR3 spans 14 residues. J was trimmed by 4 bases and V by 0 bases; bases with no gene match: 0. Looked up from germline, CDR1 is SGDLS and CDR2 is YYNGEE. The CDR3 sequence: CASSVASGTGELFF. The DNA for the CDR3 is TGTGCCAGCAGCGTAGCTAGCGGCACCGGGGAGCTGTTTTTT. Combining the CDR3 with reference TRBV9 and TRBJ2-2 gives the whole variable domain DSGVTQTPKHLITATGQRVTLRCSPRSGDLSVYWYQQSLDQGLQFLIQYYNGEERAKGNILERFSAQQFPDLHSELNLSSLELGDSALYFCASSVASGTGELFFGEGSRLTVL.

This chain connects TRBV14 to TRBJ1-1, with TRBD1 matching over 8 bases. The CDR3 runs 15 residues. J gave up 3 bases and V 4 bases, and 7 bases lay outside the gene matches. CDR1 is SGHDN, CDR2 FVKESK, per germline. The CDR3 loop is CASSRRTGIDTEAFF. The DNA of the CDR3 is TGTGCCAGCAGCCGACGGACAGGGATAGACACTGAAGCTTTCTTT. The full variable domain, rest sourced from reference TRBV14 and TRBJ1-1, is EAGVTQFPSHSVIEKGQTVTLRCDPISGHDNLYWYRRVMGKEIKFLLHFVKESKQDESGMPNNRFLAERTGGTYSTLKVQPAELEDSGVYFCASSRRTGIDTEAFFGQGTRLTVV.

The rearrangement joins TRBV5-1 to TRBJ2-1; possible D gene TRBD2, 6 bases. Germline CDR1 and CDR2: SGHRS and YFSETQ. Trimming removed 3 bases at V and 2 bases at J, with 12 bases between. The length of the CDR3 is 15 residues. The CDR3 nucleotides read TGCGCCAGCAGCTGGAGGGGTGATGCCTACAATGAGCAGTTCTTC. This encodes CASSWRGDAYNEQFF.

The chain joins TRBV28 to TRBJ1-1; maybe TRBD1 (5 bases). The V end lost 6 bases, the J end lost 7 bases, and 9 bases lay between the germline ends. The V gene's germline CDR1 is MDHEN and CDR2 SYDVKM. The CDR3 has 11 residues. The CDR3 spells CASRDTFEAFF. In nucleotides, the CDR3 is TGTGCCAGCAGGGACACCTTTGAAGCTTTCTTT.

J is TRBJ1-4 and V is TRBV4-2; D may be TRBD1 (5 bases). The ends were cut back, 0 bases at V and 6 bases at J, with 11 bases in the middle. The CDR3 extends over 15 amino acids. Germline assignment: CDR1 LGHNA and CDR2 YNFKEQ. The CDR3 spells CASSQDPQGYEKLFF. CDR3 nucleotides: TGTGCCAGCAGCCAAGATCCCCAGGGTTATGAAAAACTGTTTTTT.

The chain carries TRBV2 and TRBJ2-3, with 10 bases matching TRBD1. CDR3 length: 15 residues. Germline CDR1 and CDR2: SNHLY and FYNNEI. The ends lost 6 bases at V and 5 bases at J; junction bases unmatched: 8. The CDR3 DNA reads as TGTGCCAGCAGGGGCGACAGGGGGCGCGTAGATACGCAGTATTTT. Its translation: CASRGDRGRVDTQYF.

V is TRBV5-1 and J is TRBJ2-7; the D is unclear. Trimming pared 0 bases from V and 3 bases from J, leaving 10 bases between. CDR3 length equals 14 residues. In germline, CDR1 is SGHRS, CDR2 YFSETQ. CDR3 sequence reads: CASSLEAINYEQYF. CDR3 nucleotide sequence: TGCGCCAGCAGCTTGGAAGCCATCAACTACGAGCAGTACTTC. The whole variable domain, remainder taken from reference TRBV5-1 and TRBJ2-7, is KAGVTQTPRYLIKTRGQQVTLSCSPISGHRSVSWYQQTPGQGLQFLFEYFSETQRNKGNFPGRFSGRQFSNSRSEMNVSTLELGDSALYLCASSLEAINYEQYFGPGTRLTVT.

The V call is TRBV6-5, the J call TRBJ1-5, with 7 bases aligning to TRBD1. The germline gives CDR1 MNHEY, CDR2 SVGAGI. CDR3 length: 16 residues. With V trimmed by 4 bases and J by 4 bases, 10 bases remained unmatched. The chain's CDR3 is CASSSRQGTANQPQHF. The DNA of the CDR3 is TGTGCCAGCAGTTCCCGGCAAGGGACAGCTAATCAGCCCCAGCATTTT.